The rows below give T cell receptor beta chains drawn from one sample of a study of T cell responses to AZD1222 COVID-19 vaccine. Measured with immunoSEQ multiplex PCR; TCRdb has only the in-frame clones, and not every one. The sample carries fewer than 100,000 clones, almost 90% recorded once. The input for sequencing was peripheral blood, taken 28 days after the second AZD1222 dose. These receptors originate from an adult who received the AZD1222 COVID-19 vaccine. Both conserved end residues are part of each CDR3. The D gene is left open where the match is weak. Not every row has a clone size; where given, it reads once, few, many or a size class.

v_call	d_call	clone_size	j_call	cdr3_nt	cdr3_aa
TRBV11-3	TRBD2	.	TRBJ2-1	TGTGCCAGCAGCCGTCTAGGTGACGGGAGGTATAACAATGAGCAGTTCTTC	CASSRLGDGRYNNEQFF
TRBV4-1	.	.	TRBJ2-1	TGCGCCAGCAGCCCTGGCTTAGGGGGGAACTACAATGAGCAGTTCTTC	CASSPGLGGNYNEQFF
TRBV29-1	TRBD1	.	TRBJ2-5	TGCAGCGCTATGCCCCGACAGGGGAGGCAAGAGACCCAGTACTTC	CSAMPRQGRQETQYF
TRBV2	TRBD1	few	TRBJ2-1	TGTGCCAGCAGTGGTCCCGGGACAGGAAACGGGAATGAGCAGTTCTTC	CASSGPGTGNGNEQFF
TRBV5-1	.	.	TRBJ1-2	TGCGCCAGCAGCTTGGGCGGGTCAGGGGAGGCCTATGGCTACACCTTC	CASSLGGSGEAYGYTF
TRBV3-1/TRBV3-2	TRBD1	.	TRBJ2-5	TGTGCCAGCAGCCAAGGGGACAGGTCCGAGACCCAGTACTTC	CASSQGDRSETQYF
TRBV30	.	.	TRBJ1-6	TGTGCCTGGAGTGTAACAGGTGATTCACCCCTCCACTTT	CAWSVTGDSPLHF
TRBV2	TRBD2	.	TRBJ2-1	TGTGCCAGCAGTATCGGCGGGAGGGGCCATGAGCAGTTCTTC	CASSIGGRGHEQFF
TRBV11-2	.	.	TRBJ2-2	TGTGCCAGCAGCTTTGACAGATACACCGGGGAGCTGTTTTTT	CASSFDRYTGELFF
TRBV5-1	TRBD2	once	TRBJ2-3	TGCGCCAGCAGCTCAGGGACTAGCGGGGGCACAGATACGCAGTATTTT	CASSSGTSGGTDTQYF
TRBV6-5	.	.	TRBJ1-4	TGTGCCAGCAGTTACTCGACATTTACTAATGAAAAACTGTTTTTT	CASSYSTFTNEKLFF
TRBV6-4	TRBD1	.	TRBJ2-5	TGTGCCAGCAGTGACCCCGGGACAGGGCCCCAAGAGACCCAGTACTTC	CASSDPGTGPQETQYF
TRBV2	.	.	TRBJ1-6	TGTGCCAGCAGCGAGCGACGGGGGTTTAATTCACCCCTCCACTTT	CASSERRGFNSPLHF
TRBV10-1	.	.	TRBJ2-7	TGCGCCAGCAGTGAGTCTCCCGGCTCCTACGAGCAGTACTTC	CASSESPGSYEQYF
TRBV2	.	.	TRBJ1-1	TGTGCCAGCAGTGAAGGGGTGATGGTTCGTCCTGAAGCTTTCTTT	CASSEGVMVRPEAFF
TRBV27	.	.	TRBJ1-6	TGTGCCAGCAGTACCCGGGGGGTCAATTCACCCCTCCACTTT	CASSTRGVNSPLHF
TRBV12-3/TRBV12-4	.	.	TRBJ1-1	TGTGCCAGCAGTTTAATACAGAGCACTGAAGCTTTCTTT	CASSLIQSTEAFF
TRBV6-5	TRBD1	.	TRBJ2-7	TGTGCCAGCACTGGGGAGGGGACAGGGTCTTCCGAGCAGTACTTC	CASTGEGTGSSEQYF